This T cell receptor beta chain derives from a study of shared clonotypes between healthy human individuals. Overall study: The plates for each donor numbered three CD4 naive, three CD4 memory, two CD8 naive and one CD8 memory. Study results and limitations: Non-shared clonotypes had lower generation probabilities than those shared by all four donors.

The table lists this clone with a count of one. Its antigen remains unidentified. The V and J ends lost 4 bases and 4 bases, in that order; junction bases with no gene match: 7. The CDR3 consists of 14 residues. It was CD45RO-negative cells, positively selected for CCR7, that made up naive CD8 cells, with terminally differentiated effector memory CD45RA+ cells excluded. The assay was immunoSEQ multiplex PCR, and TCRdb's table has in-frame clones only and misses some. The repertoire holds hundreds of thousands of clones, approximately 96% seen once, with approximately 0.1% in the top ten. The sample comprised naive CD8+ T cells sorted from blood. The V and J genes are TRBV5-3 and TRBJ1-2, with 7 bases fitting TRBD1. TRBV5-3 is marked as an open reading frame, function uncertain. The clonotype was recovered from a woman in her 30s in good health. In DNA form, the CDR3 reads TGTGCCAGAAGCCCGACAGGGCCGCTCTATGGCTACACCTTC. As protein: CARSPTGPLYGYTF.